The 32 T cell receptor beta chains listed next were all sequenced from one sample in a study of blood T cell repertoires in COVID-19. TCRdb's table, derived via immunoSEQ multiplex PCR, lists solely in-frame clones and lacks some. The sample yields some 300,000 clones, approximately 86% seen once. Sequencing was carried out using peripheral blood. All receptors derive from a man between 65 and 85 years old with acute or convalescent COVID-19.

The DNA of the CDR3 is TGTGCCAGTGCAGGGACAAATTCACCCCTCCACTTT. Translation: CASAGTNSPLHF. This rearrangement joins TRBV19 to TRBJ1-6, with D tentatively TRBD1 (6 bases). The CDR3 length is 12 residues. The germline V gene has CDR1 LNHDA and CDR2 SQIVND (reference sequence). V was shortened by 8 bases and J by 7 bases, with 9 bases between the two germline ends.

This chain links TRBV28 with TRBJ1-6, with D tentatively TRBD1 (5 bases). Trimming stripped 7 bases from V and 5 bases from J, with 15 bases between. This CDR3 is built from 15 residues. Germline V gene data show CDR1 as MDHEN and CDR2 as SYDVKM. Here the CDR3 DNA reads TGTGCCAGCATTGGGGCTTGGTGGAATAATTCACCCCTCCACTTT. Protein: CASIGAWWNNSPLHF.

The chain employs TRBV18 and TRBJ2-2; D call uncertain. V was cut by 2 bases and J by 6 bases, with 13 bases left in between. CDR1 and CDR2 from the germline V gene are KGHSH and LQKENI. The length of the CDR3 is 15 residues. In nucleotides, the CDR3 is TGTGCCAGCTCACCAATTGACCCCCAGGCCGGGGAGCTGTTTTTT. As protein: CASSPIDPQAGELFF.

The chain carries TRBV5-1 and TRBJ2-1, with 9 bases matching TRBD2. Losses at the gene ends were 1 base for V and 1 base for J; bases not matched to a gene: 15. This CDR3 comprises 20 residues. The V gene's germline CDR1 is SGHRS and CDR2 YFSETQ. The CDR3 bases are TGCGCCAGCAGCTTGTATGGTGGCGGGAGGGCCTTGGGGTCCTACAATGAGCAGTTCTTC. Translating gives CASSLYGGGRALGSYNEQFF.

V usage is TRBV18 and J usage is TRBJ1-1; D may be TRBD1 (6 bases). The CDR3 contains 16 residues. V was trimmed by 0 bases and J by 0 bases, leaving 11 bases between them. Looked up from germline, CDR1 is KGHSH and CDR2 is LQKENI. Here the CDR3 reads CASSPPGQRMNTEAFF. The CDR3 DNA is TGTGCCAGCTCACCACCCGGACAGAGGATGAACACTGAAGCTTTCTTT. The variable domain in full, completed from reference TRBV18 and TRBJ1-1, reads NAGVMQNPRHLVRRRGQEARLRCSPMKGHSHVYWYRQLPEEGLKFMVYLQKENIIDESGMPKERFSAEFPKEGPSILRIQQVVRGDSAAYFCASSPPGQRMNTEAFFGQGTRLTVV.

Only one count was recorded for this clone. This chain links TRBV3-1 (or the pseudogene TRBV3-2) with TRBJ1-1; no clear D gene. CDR1 is LGHDT, CDR2 YNNKEL, per germline (reference sequence). Trimming took off 4 bases at V and 6 bases at J, with 6 bases between the two ends. The CDR3 is 11 residues long. The CDR3 is CASSLAAEAFF. The CDR3, as DNA: TGTGCCAGCAGCCTGGCCGCTGAAGCTTTCTTT.

The chain combines TRBV12-3 or TRBV12-4 with TRBJ2-5; D is uncertain. Trimming took off 8 bases at V and 6 bases at J, with 13 bases between the two ends. There are 12 residues in the CDR3. The chain's CDR3 is CASSRLSQTQYF. CDR3 nucleotide sequence: TGTGCCAGCTCCCGACTCTCGCAGACCCAGTACTTC.

The chain employs TRBV11-3 and TRBJ2-5; D gene uncertain. The V end was cut by 1 base, the J end by 0 bases, with 12 bases between. This CDR3 is built from 16 residues. Germline CDR1 and CDR2: SGHNT and YENEEA. In DNA, the CDR3 is TGTGCCAGCAGCTTAGTAGCCCCTAGATACCAAGAGACCCAGTACTTC. The encoded protein is CASSLVAPRYQETQYF.

The CDR3 is CASIPVGGAYNEQFF. DNA for the CDR3: TGTGCCAGTATCCCAGTGGGGGGGGCCTACAATGAGCAGTTCTTC. The chain is built from TRBV19 and TRBJ2-1, with 7 bases identical to TRBD2. CDR1 is LNHDA and CDR2 is SQIVND in the germline V gene (reference sequence). J was trimmed by 2 bases and V by 7 bases; bases with no gene match: 8. CDR3 size: 15 residues.

This clone was seen once. The V gene is TRBV4-2, the J gene TRBJ1-5; 11 bases agree with TRBD1. The CDR3 spans 16 residues. V was pared by 3 bases and J by 7 bases, with 8 bases of the junction left unmatched. Per the germline V gene, CDR1 is LGHNA and CDR2 is YNFKEQ. This chain's CDR3 is CASSQDRGRRLQPQHF. The CDR3 nucleotides read TGTGCCAGCAGCCAGGACAGGGGGCGCAGATTGCAGCCCCAGCATTTT.

To note about this clone: This sample also contains other DNA sequences that code for the same CDR3. V and J are TRBV30 and TRBJ1-4; no definite D call. V lost 0 bases, J lost 7 bases, and 9 bases lay in between. CDR1 and CDR2 (germline): GTSNPN, SVGIG (reference sequence). CDR3 length equals 13 residues. CDR3 residues: CAWSVRGVEKLFF. The DNA for the CDR3 is TGTGCCTGGAGTGTACGGGGTGTTGAAAAACTGTTTTTT. The full variable domain, in which reference TRBV30 and TRBJ1-4 provide the parts outside the CDR3, is SQTIHQWPATLVQPVGSPLSLECTVEGTSNPNLYWYRQAAGRGLQLLFYSVGIGQISSEVPQNLSASRPQDRQFILSSKKLLLSDSGFYLCAWSVRGVEKLFFGSGTQLSVL.

This sequence joins TRBV7-2 and TRBJ2-1, with unresolved D. Germline-derived CDR1 and CDR2 are SGHTA and FQGNSA. Trimming removed 5 bases at V and 3 bases at J, with 8 bases between. This CDR3 contains 13 residues. CDR3: CASSPGFYNEQFF. The CDR3, as DNA: TGTGCCAGCAGCCCCGGGTTCTACAATGAGCAGTTCTTC. Full variable domain (rest looked up from reference TRBV7-2 and TRBJ2-1): GAGVSQSPSNKVTEKGKDVELRCDPISGHTALYWYRQSLGQGLEFLIYFQGNSAPDKSGLPSDRFSAERTGGSVSTLTIQRTQQEDSAVYLCASSPGFYNEQFFGPGTRLTVL.

The chain uses TRBV27 and TRBJ2-1; 10 bases are a match to TRBD2. The CDR3 runs 17 residues. Trimming cost V 0 bases and J 9 bases; bases outside gene matches: 11. Germline V gene data show CDR1 as MNHEY and CDR2 as SMNVEV (reference sequence). CDR3 region: CASSLSGTSVKYSEQFF. DNA for the CDR3: TGTGCCAGCAGTTTATCTGGGACTAGCGTAAAATATAGTGAGCAGTTCTTC.

This clone was detected a few times. The chain has TRBV30 and TRBJ2-2; 7 bases are a match to TRBD2. There are 17 residues in the CDR3. J was trimmed by 0 bases and V by 1 base; bases with no gene match: 8. Looked up from germline, CDR1 is GTSNPN and CDR2 is SVGIG (reference sequence). CDR3 nucleotide sequence: TGTGCCTGGAGTGCGTACCTAGGACTAGCGAACACCGGGGAGCTGTTTTTT. It yields the protein CAWSAYLGLANTGELFF.

The chain couples TRBV30 to TRBJ2-5; TRBD2 might be the D (6 bases). CDR3 size: 16 residues. V lost 3 bases and J lost 7, with 24 bases in between. Germline CDR1 is GTSNPN and CDR2 is SVGIG (reference sequence). This chain's CDR3 is CAWRKVGGRLGGTQYF. In DNA form, the CDR3 reads TGTGCCTGGAGAAAGGTAGGAGGGAGGCTAGGTGGGACCCAGTACTTC.

This chain joins TRBV6-5 and TRBJ1-1; TRBD1 matches 8 bases. Per germline, CDR1 MNHEY and CDR2 SVGAGI. This CDR3 spans 13 amino acids. Trimming cost V 7 bases and J 5 bases; bases outside gene matches: 6. As DNA, the CDR3 is TGTGCCAGCATTCAGGGGGCGCGTACTGAAGCTTTCTTT. Protein product: CASIQGARTEAFF.

The chain joins TRBV4-3 to TRBJ1-6, with TRBD1 identical over 9 bases. V trimming: 2 bases; J trimming: 7 bases; junction bases outside the gene matches: 3. CDR3 length: 15 amino acids. Germline values: CDR1 LGHNA, CDR2 YSLEER. For the CDR3, the DNA is TGCGCCAGCAGCCAACAACAGGGGGCAAATTCACCCCTCCACTTT. Translating it yields CASSQQQGANSPLHF.

This clone was observed a single time. Additional DNA sequences in this sample encode the identical CDR3. This sequence joins TRBV5-1 and TRBJ2-2; the D gene is possibly TRBD1 (5 bases). CDR1 SGHRS and CDR2 YFSETQ come from the germline V gene. The CDR3 extends over 14 amino acids. V was pared by 0 bases and J by 5 bases, with 8 bases between. This chain's CDR3 is CASSLDPGTGELFF. The CDR3 nucleotides are TGCGCCAGCAGCTTGGACCCAGGGACCGGGGAGCTGTTTTTT. The full variable domain, rest sourced from reference TRBV5-1 and TRBJ2-2, is KAGVTQTPRYLIKTRGQQVTLSCSPISGHRSVSWYQQTPGQGLQFLFEYFSETQRNKGNFPGRFSGRQFSNSRSEMNVSTLELGDSALYLCASSLDPGTGELFFGEGSRLTVL.

The chain has TRBV19 and TRBJ2-3; TRBD2 agrees at 7 bases. Losses at the gene ends were 8 bases for V and 6 bases for J; bases not matched to a gene: 2. Germline V CDR1 and CDR2: LNHDA, SQIVND (reference sequence). The CDR3 covers 11 residues. CDR3 DNA sequence: TGTGCCAGTGTACTAGCGGATACGCAGTATTTT. It translates to CASVLADTQYF. Full variable domain (missing parts from reference TRBV19 and TRBJ2-3): DGGITQSPKYLFRKEGQNVTLSCEQNLNHDAMYWYRQDPGQGLRLIYYSQIVNDFQKGDIAEGYSVSREKKESFPLTVTSAQKNPTAFYLCASVLADTQYFGPGTRLTVL.

The V call is TRBV11-2, the J call TRBJ2-7; 7 nucleotides line up with TRBD2. Germline CDR1 SGHAT, CDR2 FQNNGV. V lost 5 bases and J lost 0; bases outside the gene matches: 7. This CDR3 has 15 amino acids. The chain's CDR3 is CASSQSGMSSYEQYF. In DNA form, the CDR3 reads TGTGCCAGCAGCCAGAGCGGGATGAGCTCCTACGAGCAGTACTTC. Using reference TRBV11-2 and TRBJ2-7 for the parts outside the CDR3, the full variable domain is EAGVAQSPRYKIIEKRQSVAFWCNPISGHATLYWYQQILGQGPKLLIQFQNNGVVDDSQLPKDRFSAERLKGVDSTLKIQPAKLEDSAVYLCASSQSGMSSYEQYFGPGTRLTVT.

The chain combines TRBV5-1 with TRBJ2-2; no reliable D call. Germline CDR1 is SGHRS and CDR2 is YFSETQ. This CDR3 contains 14 residues. The V end lost 4 bases, the J end lost 5 bases, and 12 bases lay between the germline ends. CDR3 sequence (DNA): TGCGCCAGCAGCCCCGACGGGTGGACCGGGGAGCTGTTTTTT. It specifies CASSPDGWTGELFF.

This clone was counted only a few times. This same CDR3 is encoded by further DNA sequences in the sample. The chain recombines TRBV5-1 with TRBJ2-5, with TRBD1 matching 11 bases. V dropped 4 bases and J dropped 4; count of bases not matched to a gene: 3. Germline CDR1 is SGHRS and CDR2 is YFSETQ. The CDR3 extends over 14 amino acids. This chain's CDR3 is CASSPGTGGETQYF. As DNA, the CDR3 is TGCGCCAGCAGCCCCGGGACAGGGGGAGAGACCCAGTACTTC.

This sequence joins TRBV18 and TRBJ2-4; 7 nucleotides match TRBD1. V shed 4 bases and J 3 bases; nucleotides not matched to a gene: 3. This CDR3 contains 14 residues. CDR1 KGHSH and CDR2 LQKENI come from the germline V gene. CDR3 amino acids: CASSLRDSKNIQYF. CDR3 bases: TGTGCCAGCTCACTCCGGGACAGCAAAAACATTCAGTACTTC.

The chain couples TRBV10-3 to TRBJ1-2; TRBD1 might be the D (5 bases). The CDR3 contains 17 residues. Germline V gene lookup returns CDR1 ENHRY and CDR2 SYGVKD. V gave up 3 bases and J gave up 5 bases, with 22 bases separating them. The CDR3 sequence: CAISDSLGREELYGYTF. The CDR3 DNA follows: TGTGCCATCAGTGATTCTCTGGGGCGAGAGGAGTTATATGGCTACACCTTC.

V gene TRBV7-9 combines with J gene TRBJ2-2; possible D gene TRBD1, 6 bases. Germline CDR1 is SEHNR and CDR2 is FQNEAQ (reference sequence). This CDR3 region has 15 residues. V dropped 5 bases and J dropped 9 bases, with 19 bases sitting between them. The CDR3 sequence is CASSPSRGRIRELFF. CDR3 DNA: TGTGCCAGCAGCCCCTCCAGGGGAAGAATCCGGGAGCTGTTTTTT.

The chain couples TRBV25-1 to TRBJ2-2, with TRBD1 as a possible D gene (5 bases). The CDR3 runs to 14 residues. Between the trimmed V and J ends, which lost 7 bases and 4 bases, there was a span of 13 bases. In germline, CDR1 is MGHDK, CDR2 SYGVNS. The CDR3 DNA sequence: TGTGCCAGCACGTTCACAGGACGCACCGGGGAGCTGTTTTTT. It specifies CASTFTGRTGELFF.

This chain links TRBV5-4 with TRBJ1-6; tentatively, D is TRBD1 (6 bases). Looked up from germline, CDR1 is SGHNT and CDR2 is YYREEE (reference sequence). Trimming shortened V by 0 bases and J by 6 bases, and 7 bases separated the two germline ends. The CDR3 contains 14 residues. The CDR3 coding sequence is TGTGCCAGCAGCTTGGAGGACAGTAATTCACCCCTCCACTTT. Protein product: CASSLEDSNSPLHF.

CDR3 in amino acids: CSVDTGGFNTGELFF. The CDR3, as DNA: TGCAGCGTCGATACAGGGGGGTTCAACACCGGGGAGCTGTTTTTT. The chain uses TRBV29-1 and TRBJ2-2, with TRBD1 matching over 8 bases. J gave up 2 bases and V 6 bases, and 8 bases lay outside the gene matches. The CDR3 consists of 15 residues. Per germline, CDR1 SQVTM and CDR2 ANQGSEA.

This clone showed up just a few times. The chain is built from TRBV5-1 and TRBJ2-5, with 8 bases aligning to TRBD2. This CDR3 has 15 amino acids. With 3 bases clipped from V and 2 bases from J, the junction kept 6 bases outside the gene matches. CDR1 SGHRS and CDR2 YFSETQ come from the germline V gene. CDR3 loop: CASSWSPGGQETQYF. Written as DNA, the CDR3 is TGCGCCAGCAGCTGGTCCCCGGGGGGGCAAGAGACCCAGTACTTC.

V usage is TRBV6-2 or TRBV6-3 and J usage is TRBJ2-7; 7 positions match TRBD2. The CDR3 contains 15 residues. The V and J ends lost 5 bases and 3 bases, in that order; junction bases with no gene match: 10. The germline CDR1 and CDR2 sequences are MNHEY and SVGEGT. CDR3 nucleotide sequence: TGTGCCAGCAGTCCGCGAGGGAGGGCAAGCTACGAGCAGTACTTC. Translated: CASSPRGRASYEQYF.

The chain carries TRBV7-8 and TRBJ2-2, with TRBD2 matching 7 bases. Germline V CDR1 and CDR2: SGHVS, FQNEAQ. V lost 4 bases, J lost 8 bases, and 10 bases stayed unmatched. This CDR3 region has 15 residues. CDR3 DNA sequence: TGTGCCAGCAGCTCCGGGACTAATCCGCCAGGGGAGCTGTTTTTT. It codes for CASSSGTNPPGELFF.

This clone was counted a single time. The chain links TRBV9 to TRBJ1-4; tentatively, D is TRBD1 (6 bases). The CDR3 spans 15 residues. Trimming removed 0 bases from V and 10 bases from J, with 16 bases in between. The germline V gene has CDR1 SGDLS and CDR2 YYNGEE. The CDR3 DNA reads as TGTGCCAGCAGCGTAGTTGGGGGGGCCAGTGCAAAACTGTTTTTT. Its translation: CASSVVGGASAKLFF.